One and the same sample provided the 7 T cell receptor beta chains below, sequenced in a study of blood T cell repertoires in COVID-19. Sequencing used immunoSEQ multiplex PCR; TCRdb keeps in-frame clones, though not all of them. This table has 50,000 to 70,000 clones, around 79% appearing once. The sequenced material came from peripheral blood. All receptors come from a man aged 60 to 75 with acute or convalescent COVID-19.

CDR3 in amino acids: CSVVQGSRADTQYF. Written as DNA, the CDR3 is TGCAGCGTTGTACAGGGGAGTAGGGCAGATACGCAGTATTTT. The rearrangement uses TRBV29-1 and TRBJ2-3; 7 nucleotides agree with TRBD1. The CDR3 is 14 amino acids. The J segment lost 4 bases and the V segment lost 4 bases, leaving 8 bases of the junction unmatched. Germline V gene sequence: CDR1 SQVTM, CDR2 ANQGSEA.

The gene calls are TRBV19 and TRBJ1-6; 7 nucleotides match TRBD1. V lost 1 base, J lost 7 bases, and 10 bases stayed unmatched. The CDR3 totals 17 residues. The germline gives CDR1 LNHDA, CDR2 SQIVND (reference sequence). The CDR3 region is CASSIGGRGMRNSPLHF. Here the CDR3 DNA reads TGTGCCAGTAGTATAGGAGGCAGGGGGATGAGAAATTCACCCCTCCACTTT.

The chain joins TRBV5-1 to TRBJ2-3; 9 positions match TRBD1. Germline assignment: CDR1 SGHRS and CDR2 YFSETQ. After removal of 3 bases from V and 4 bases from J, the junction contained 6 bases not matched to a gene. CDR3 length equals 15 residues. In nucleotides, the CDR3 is TGCGCCAGCAGCTGGGGACAGGGTCAGTCAGATACGCAGTATTTT. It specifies CASSWGQGQSDTQYF.

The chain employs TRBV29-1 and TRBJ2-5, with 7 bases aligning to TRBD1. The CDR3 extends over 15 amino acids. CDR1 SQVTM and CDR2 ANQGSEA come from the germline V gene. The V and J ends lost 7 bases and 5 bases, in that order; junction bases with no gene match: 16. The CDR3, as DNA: TGCAGCGCCCAACAGGAGACAGGGCGAGGGGAGACCCAGTACTTC. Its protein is CSAQQETGRGETQYF.

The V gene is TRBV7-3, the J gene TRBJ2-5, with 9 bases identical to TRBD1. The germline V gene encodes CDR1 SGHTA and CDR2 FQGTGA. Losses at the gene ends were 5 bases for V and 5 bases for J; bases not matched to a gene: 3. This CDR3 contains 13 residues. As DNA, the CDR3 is TGTGCCAGCAGCCGGGACAGGGTCGAGACCCAGTACTTC. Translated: CASSRDRVETQYF.

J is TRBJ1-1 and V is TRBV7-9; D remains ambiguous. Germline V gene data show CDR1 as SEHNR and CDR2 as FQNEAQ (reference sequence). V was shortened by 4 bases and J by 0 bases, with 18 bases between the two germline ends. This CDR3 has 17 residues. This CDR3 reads CASSYGGGARLNTEAFF. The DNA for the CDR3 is TGTGCCAGCAGCTACGGAGGAGGAGCCAGGTTGAACACTGAAGCTTTCTTT.

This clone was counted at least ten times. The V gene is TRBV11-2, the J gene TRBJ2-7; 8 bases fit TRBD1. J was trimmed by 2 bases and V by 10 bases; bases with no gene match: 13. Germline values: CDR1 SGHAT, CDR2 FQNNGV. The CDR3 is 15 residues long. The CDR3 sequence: CATKFGQGATYEQYF. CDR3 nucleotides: TGTGCCACCAAATTCGGGCAGGGGGCGACCTACGAGCAGTACTTC.